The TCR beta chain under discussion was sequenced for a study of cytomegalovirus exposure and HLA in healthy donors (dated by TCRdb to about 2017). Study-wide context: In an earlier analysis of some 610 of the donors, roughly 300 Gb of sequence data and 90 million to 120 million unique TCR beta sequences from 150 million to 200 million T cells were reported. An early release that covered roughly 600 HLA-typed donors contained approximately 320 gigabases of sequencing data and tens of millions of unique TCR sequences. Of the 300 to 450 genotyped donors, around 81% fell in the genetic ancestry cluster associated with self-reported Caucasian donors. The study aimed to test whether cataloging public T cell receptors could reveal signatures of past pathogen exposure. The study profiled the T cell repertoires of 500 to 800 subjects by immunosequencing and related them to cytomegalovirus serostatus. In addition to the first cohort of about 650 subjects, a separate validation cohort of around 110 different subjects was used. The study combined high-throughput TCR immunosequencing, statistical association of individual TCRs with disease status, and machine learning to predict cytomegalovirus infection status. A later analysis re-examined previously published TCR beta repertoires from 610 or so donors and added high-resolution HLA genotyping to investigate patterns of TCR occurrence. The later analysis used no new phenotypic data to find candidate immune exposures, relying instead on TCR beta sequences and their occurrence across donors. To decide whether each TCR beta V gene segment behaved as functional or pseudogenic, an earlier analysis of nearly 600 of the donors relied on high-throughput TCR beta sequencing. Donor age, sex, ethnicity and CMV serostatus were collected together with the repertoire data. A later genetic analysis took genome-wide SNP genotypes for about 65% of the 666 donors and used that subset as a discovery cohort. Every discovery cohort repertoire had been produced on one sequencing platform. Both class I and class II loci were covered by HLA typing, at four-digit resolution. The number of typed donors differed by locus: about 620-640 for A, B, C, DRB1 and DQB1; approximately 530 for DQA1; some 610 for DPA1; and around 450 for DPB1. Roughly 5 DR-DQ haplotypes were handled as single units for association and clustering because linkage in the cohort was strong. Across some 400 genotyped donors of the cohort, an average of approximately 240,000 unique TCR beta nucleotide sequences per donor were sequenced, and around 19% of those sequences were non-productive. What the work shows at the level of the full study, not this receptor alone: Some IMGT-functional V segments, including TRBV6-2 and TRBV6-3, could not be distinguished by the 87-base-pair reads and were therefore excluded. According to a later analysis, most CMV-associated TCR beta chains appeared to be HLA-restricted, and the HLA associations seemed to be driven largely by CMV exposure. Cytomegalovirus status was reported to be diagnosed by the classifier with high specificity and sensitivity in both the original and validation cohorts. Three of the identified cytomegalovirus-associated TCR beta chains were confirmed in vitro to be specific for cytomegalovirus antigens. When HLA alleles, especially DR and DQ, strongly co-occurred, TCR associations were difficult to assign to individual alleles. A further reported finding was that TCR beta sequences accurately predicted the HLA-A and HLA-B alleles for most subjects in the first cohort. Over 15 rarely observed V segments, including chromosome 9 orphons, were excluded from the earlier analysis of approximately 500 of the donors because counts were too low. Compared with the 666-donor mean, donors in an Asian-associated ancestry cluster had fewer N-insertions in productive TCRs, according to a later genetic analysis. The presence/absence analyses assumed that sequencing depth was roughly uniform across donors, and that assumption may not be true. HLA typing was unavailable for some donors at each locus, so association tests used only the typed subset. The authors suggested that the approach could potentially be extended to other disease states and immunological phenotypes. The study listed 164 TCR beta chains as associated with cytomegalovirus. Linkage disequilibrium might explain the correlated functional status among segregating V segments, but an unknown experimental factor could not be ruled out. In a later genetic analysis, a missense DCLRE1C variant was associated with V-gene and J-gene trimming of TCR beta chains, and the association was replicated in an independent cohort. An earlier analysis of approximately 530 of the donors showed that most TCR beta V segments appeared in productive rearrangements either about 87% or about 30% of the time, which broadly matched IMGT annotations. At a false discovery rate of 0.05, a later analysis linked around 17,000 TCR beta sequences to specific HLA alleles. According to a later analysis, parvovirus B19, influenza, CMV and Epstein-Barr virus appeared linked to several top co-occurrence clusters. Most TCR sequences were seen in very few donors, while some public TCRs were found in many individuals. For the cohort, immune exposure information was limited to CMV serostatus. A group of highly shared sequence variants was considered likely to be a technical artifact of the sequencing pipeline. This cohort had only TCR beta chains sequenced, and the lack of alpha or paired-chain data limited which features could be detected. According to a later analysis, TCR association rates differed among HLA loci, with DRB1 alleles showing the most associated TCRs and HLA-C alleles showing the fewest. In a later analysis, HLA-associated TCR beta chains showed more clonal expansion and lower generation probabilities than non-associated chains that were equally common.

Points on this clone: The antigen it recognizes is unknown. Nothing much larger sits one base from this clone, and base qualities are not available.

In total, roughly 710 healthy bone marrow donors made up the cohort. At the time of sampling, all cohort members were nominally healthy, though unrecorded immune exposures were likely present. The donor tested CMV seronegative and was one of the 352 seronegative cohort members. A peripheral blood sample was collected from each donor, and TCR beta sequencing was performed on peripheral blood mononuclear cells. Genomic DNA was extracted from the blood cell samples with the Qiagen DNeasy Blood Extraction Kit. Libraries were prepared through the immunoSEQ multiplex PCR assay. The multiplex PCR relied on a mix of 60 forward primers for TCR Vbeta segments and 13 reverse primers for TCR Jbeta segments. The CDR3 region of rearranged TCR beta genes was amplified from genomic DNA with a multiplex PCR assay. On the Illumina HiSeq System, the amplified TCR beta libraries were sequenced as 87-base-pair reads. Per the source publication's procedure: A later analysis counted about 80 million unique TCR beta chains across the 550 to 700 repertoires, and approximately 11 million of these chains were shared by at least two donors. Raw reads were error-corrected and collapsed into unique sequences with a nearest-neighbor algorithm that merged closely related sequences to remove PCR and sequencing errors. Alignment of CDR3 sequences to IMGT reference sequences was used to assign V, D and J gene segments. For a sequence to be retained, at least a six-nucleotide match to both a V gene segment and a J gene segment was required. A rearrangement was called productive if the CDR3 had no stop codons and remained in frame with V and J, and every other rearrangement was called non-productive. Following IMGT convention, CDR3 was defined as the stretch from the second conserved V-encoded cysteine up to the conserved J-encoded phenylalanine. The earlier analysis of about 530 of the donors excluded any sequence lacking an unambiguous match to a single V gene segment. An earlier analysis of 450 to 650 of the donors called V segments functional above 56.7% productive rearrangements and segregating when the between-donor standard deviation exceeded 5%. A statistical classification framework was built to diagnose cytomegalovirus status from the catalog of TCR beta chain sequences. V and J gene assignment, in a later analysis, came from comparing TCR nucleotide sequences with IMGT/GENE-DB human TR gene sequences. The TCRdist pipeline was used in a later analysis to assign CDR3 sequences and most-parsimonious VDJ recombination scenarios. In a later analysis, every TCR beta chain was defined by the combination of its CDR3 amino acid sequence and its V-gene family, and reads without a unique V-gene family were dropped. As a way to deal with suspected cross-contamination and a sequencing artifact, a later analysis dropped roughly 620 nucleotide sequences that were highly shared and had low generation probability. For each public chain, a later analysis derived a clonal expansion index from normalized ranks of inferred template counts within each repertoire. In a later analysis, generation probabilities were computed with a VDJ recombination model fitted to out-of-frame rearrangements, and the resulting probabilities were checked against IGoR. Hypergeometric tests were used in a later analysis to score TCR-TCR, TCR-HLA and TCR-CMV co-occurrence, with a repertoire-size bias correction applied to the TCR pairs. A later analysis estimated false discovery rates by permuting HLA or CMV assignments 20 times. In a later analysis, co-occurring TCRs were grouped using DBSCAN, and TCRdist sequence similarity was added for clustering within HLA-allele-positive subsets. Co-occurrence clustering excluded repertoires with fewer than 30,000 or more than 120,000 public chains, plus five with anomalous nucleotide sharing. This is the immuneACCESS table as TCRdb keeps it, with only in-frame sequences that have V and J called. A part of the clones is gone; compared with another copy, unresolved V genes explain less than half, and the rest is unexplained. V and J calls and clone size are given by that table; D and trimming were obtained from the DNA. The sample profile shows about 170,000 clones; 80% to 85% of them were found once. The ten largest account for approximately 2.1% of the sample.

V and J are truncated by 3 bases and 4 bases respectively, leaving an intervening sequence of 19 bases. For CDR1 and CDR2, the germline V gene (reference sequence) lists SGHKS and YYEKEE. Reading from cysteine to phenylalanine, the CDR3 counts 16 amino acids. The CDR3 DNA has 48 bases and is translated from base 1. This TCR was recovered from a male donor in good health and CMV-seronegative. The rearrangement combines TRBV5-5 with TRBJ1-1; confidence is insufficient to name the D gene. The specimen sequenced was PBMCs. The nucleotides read TGTGCCAGCAGCTATCAGGTCTTAACGGTTATCACTGAAGCTTTCTTT. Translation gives CASSYQVLTVITEAFF.